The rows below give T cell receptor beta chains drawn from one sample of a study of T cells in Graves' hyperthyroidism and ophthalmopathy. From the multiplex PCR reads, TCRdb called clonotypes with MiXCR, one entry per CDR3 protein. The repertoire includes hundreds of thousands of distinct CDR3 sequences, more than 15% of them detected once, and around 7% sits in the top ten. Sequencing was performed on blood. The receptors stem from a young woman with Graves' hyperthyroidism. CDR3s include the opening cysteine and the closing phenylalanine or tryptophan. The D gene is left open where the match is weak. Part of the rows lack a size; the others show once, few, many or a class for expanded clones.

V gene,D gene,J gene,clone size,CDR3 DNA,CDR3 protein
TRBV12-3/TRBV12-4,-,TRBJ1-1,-,TGTGCCAGCGGTTGGGGAGGAAACACTGAAGCTTTCTTT,CASGWGGNTEAFF
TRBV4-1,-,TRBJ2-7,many,TGCGCCAGCAGCCCAGGTTACCAGCACGAGCAGTACTTC,CASSPGYQHEQYF
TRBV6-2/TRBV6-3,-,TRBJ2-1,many,TGTGCCAGCAGTTACACGGGTGCCGAATTCAATGAGCAGTTCTTC,CASSYTGAEFNEQFF
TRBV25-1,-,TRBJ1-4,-,TGTGCCAGCAGTGAACCGCAGGAGGGGAATGAAAAACTGTTTTTT,CASSEPQEGNEKLFF
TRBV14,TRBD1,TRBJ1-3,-,TGTGCCAGCAGCCAAGACAGGGGGTACACCATATATTTT,CASSQDRGYTIYF
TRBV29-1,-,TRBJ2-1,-,TGCAGCGGGCTCACACCGGAGAGGGGATACAATGAGCAGTTCTTC,CSGLTPERGYNEQFF
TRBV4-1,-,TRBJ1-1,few,TGCGCCAGCAGCCAAGTGAGGGTGAACACTGAAGCTTTCTTT,CASSQVRVNTEAFF
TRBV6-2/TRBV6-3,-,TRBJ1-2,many,TGTGCCAGCAATCGGGACGCTGCTAACTATGGCTACACCTTC,CASNRDAANYGYTF
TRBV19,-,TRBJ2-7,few,TGTGCCAGTAGTTCCTCGAGGGCAAGCTCCTACGAGCAGTACTTC,CASSSSRASSYEQYF
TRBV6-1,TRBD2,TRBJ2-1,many,TGTGCCAGCAGTTCCCTAGCGGGGGGGCCTCTTTACAATGAGCAGTTCTTC,CASSSLAGGPLYNEQFF
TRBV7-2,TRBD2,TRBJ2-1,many,TGTGCCAGCAGCTTTAGCGGGGCTTACAATGAGCAGTTCTTC,CASSFSGAYNEQFF
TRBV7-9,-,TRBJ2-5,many,TGTGCCAGCAGCCGAGTAGAGGGCCAAGAGACCCAGTACTTC,CASSRVEGQETQYF
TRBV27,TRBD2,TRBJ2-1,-,TGTGCCAGCATATACACTAGCGGGAGCGGCAATGAGCAGTTCTTC,CASIYTSGSGNEQFF
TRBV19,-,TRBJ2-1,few,TGTGCCAGTAGTACCCGGGACCGATATCACAATGAGCAGTTCTTC,CASSTRDRYHNEQFF
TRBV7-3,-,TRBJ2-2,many,TGTGCCAGCAGCGTGACAGGGAACACCGGGGAGCTGTTTTTT,CASSVTGNTGELFF
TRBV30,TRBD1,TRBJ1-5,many,TGTGCCTGGAGTGTACAAGGGGGCGGTCAGCCCCAGCATTTT,CAWSVQGGGQPQHF
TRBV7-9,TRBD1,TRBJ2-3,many,TGTGCCAGCAGCTTATCGGGACAGGCGTACACAGATACGCAGTATTTT,CASSLSGQAYTDTQYF
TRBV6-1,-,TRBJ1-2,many,TGTGCCAGCAGCCCAGAGGCCGATTATGGCTACACCTTC,CASSPEADYGYTF
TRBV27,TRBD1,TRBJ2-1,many,TGTGCCAGCAGTCTATCGGGACAGGGGCACAATGAGCAGTTCTTC,CASSLSGQGHNEQFF
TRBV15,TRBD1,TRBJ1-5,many,TGCGCCACCAGCTATAGCCCGGGACAGGGGATTGGGGGCAATCAGCCCCAGCATTTT,CATSYSPGQGIGGNQPQHF
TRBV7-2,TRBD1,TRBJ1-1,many,TGTGCCAGCAGCTTAGAAGGGGGCTTGACCACTGAAGCTTTCTTT,CASSLEGGLTTEAFF
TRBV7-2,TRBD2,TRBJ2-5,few,TGTGCCAGCAGCAACCCGGGACTAGCGGGGGGGGAAGAGACCCAGTACTTC,CASSNPGLAGGEETQYF
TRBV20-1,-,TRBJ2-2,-,TGCAGTGCTACACCGATCGCGTTGGACACCGGGGGGCTGTTTTTT,CSATPIALDTGGLFF
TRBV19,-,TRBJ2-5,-,TGTGCCAGTAAAAGTTTCGGGGGAGGCAGAGCAGAGACCCAGTACTTC,CASKSFGGGRAETQYF
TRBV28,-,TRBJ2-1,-,TGTGCCAGCAGTTTAAGGGTACTAACTTACTACAATGAGCAGTTCTTC,CASSLRVLTYYNEQFF
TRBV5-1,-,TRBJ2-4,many,TGCGCCAGCAGCCCCTACCCAGGGGAAGACATTCAGTACTTC,CASSPYPGEDIQYF
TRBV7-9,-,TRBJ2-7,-,TGTGCCAGCAGACCTGGACAGACCTACGAGCAGTACTTC,CASRPGQTYEQYF
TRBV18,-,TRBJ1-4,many,TGTGCCAGCTCACCACGGTATATGGCGGCGGGAAATGAAAAACTGTTTTTT,CASSPRYMAAGNEKLFF
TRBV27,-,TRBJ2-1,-,TGTGCCAGCGGCATGTCCGTCTACAATGAGCAGTTCTTC,CASGMSVYNEQFF
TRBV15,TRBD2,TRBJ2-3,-,TGTGCCACCAGCAGAGATGATACTGGGGGGGTAGATACGCAGTATTTT,CATSRDDTGGVDTQYF
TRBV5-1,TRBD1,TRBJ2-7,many,TGCGCCAGCAGCTTGTCAGGACAGGGGGCCTCCTACGAGCAGTACTTC,CASSLSGQGASYEQYF
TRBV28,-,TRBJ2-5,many,TGTGCCAGCAGCACCGAAGAGACCCAGTACTTC,CASSTEETQYF
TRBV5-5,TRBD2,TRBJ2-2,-,TGTGCCAGCAGCTCGGGACTAGTGGGTACCGGGGAGCTGTTTTTT,CASSSGLVGTGELFF
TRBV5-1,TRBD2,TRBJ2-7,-,TGCGCCAGCAGCTTTGGGACTAGCGGGACTGTGAACGAGCAGTACTTC,CASSFGTSGTVNEQYF
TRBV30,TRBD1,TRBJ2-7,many,TGTGCCTGGCGACAGGGGCCCCACGAGCAGTACTTC,CAWRQGPHEQYF
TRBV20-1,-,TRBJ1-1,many,TGCAGTGCTCCCCCCTTAACAGGGTCTGAAGTTTTCTTT,CSAPPLTGSEVFF
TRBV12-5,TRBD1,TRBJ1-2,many,TGTGCTAGTGGTTGGGTACAGGGGGGAGCTAACTATGGCTACACCTTC,CASGWVQGGANYGYTF
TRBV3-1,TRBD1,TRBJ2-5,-,TGTGCCAGCAGCCGGGGGACAGGGGGCCTCGAGGAGACCCAGTACTTC,CASSRGTGGLEETQYF
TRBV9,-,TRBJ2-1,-,TGTGCCAGCAGCGTAGCAAACGAGGGCTATAGAGGGGATGAGCAGTTCTTC,CASSVANEGYRGDEQFF
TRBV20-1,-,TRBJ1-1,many,TGCAGTGCTATGTCCCCAAAAATCCGGGCTTTCTTT,CSAMSPKIRAFF
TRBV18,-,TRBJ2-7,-,TGTGCCAGCTCACCACCTGGGACGCACTCCTACGAGCAGTACTTC,CASSPPGTHSYEQYF
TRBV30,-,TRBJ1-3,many,TGTGCCTGGAGGGCGGCCGGGGACACCATATATTTT,CAWRAAGDTIYF
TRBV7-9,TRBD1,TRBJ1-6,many,TGTGCCAGCAGCTTGACAGGGGGTAATAATTCACCCCTCCACTTT,CASSLTGGNNSPLHF
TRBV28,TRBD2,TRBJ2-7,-,TGTGCCAGCAGCTTTTTAACCGAACTAGCGGGAGTGAACGAGCAGTACTTC,CASSFLTELAGVNEQYF
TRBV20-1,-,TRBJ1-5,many,TGCAGTGCTTCCCAGGGCCGCAATCAGCCCCAGCATTTT,CSASQGRNQPQHF
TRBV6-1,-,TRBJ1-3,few,TGTGCCAGCAGTCGGACAGCTTATGGGAACACCATATATTTT,CASSRTAYGNTIYF
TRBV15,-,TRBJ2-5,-,TGTGCCACCACCGCAGAGTATACAGGACAAGGGACCCAGTGCTTC,CATTAEYTGQGTQCF
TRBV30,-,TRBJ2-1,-,TGTGCCTGGAGTGTCCCCGGGAGCGACAATGAGCAGTTCTTC,CAWSVPGSDNEQFF
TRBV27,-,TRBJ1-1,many,TGTGCCAGCAGTCCCCTACTGGGTACTGAAGCTTTCTTT,CASSPLLGTEAFF
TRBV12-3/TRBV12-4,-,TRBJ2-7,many,TGTGCCAGCGGACAGGGAGGGTATCTGGGCGACGAGCAGTACTTC,CASGQGGYLGDEQYF
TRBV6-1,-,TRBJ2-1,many,TGTGCCAGCAGTGACCATTTAGCGCCTCCCTACAATGAGCAGTTCTTC,CASSDHLAPPYNEQFF
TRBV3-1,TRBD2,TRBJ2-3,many,TGTGCCAGCAGCCAAGACTGGACTAGCGGAGCAGATACGCAGTATTTT,CASSQDWTSGADTQYF
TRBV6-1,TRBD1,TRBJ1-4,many,TGTGCCAGCATTCAGGGGGCGGGTAATGAAAAACTGTTTTTT,CASIQGAGNEKLFF
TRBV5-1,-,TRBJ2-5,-,TGCGCCAGCAGCCCCGCCTCCGCAGGGGACGCCGAGACCCAGTACTTC,CASSPASAGDAETQYF
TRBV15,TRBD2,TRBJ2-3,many,TGTGCCACCAGCAGAGTATTAATAGCGGGGGGGACGGATACGCAGTATTTT,CATSRVLIAGGTDTQYF